Following are 32 T cell receptor beta chains from one sample sequenced in a study of cytomegalovirus exposure and HLA in healthy donors. In the PCR, 60 Vbeta and 13 Jbeta primers were used. The repertoire was sequenced with immunoSEQ multiplex PCR; TCRdb's copy has only in-frame clones and lacks some. This sample's table reports some 180,000 clones. The sequenced material came from PBMCs. The receptors originated from a man aged 25-40 years in good health and CMV-seronegative.

The DNA of the CDR3 is TGTGCCAGCAGCTTGGGACAGCCGTATGAAGCTTTCTTT. Protein: CASSLGQPYEAFF. The gene calls are TRBV5-4 and TRBJ1-1; maybe TRBD1 (5 bases). V was cut by 0 bases and J by 7 bases, with 10 bases left in between. CDR1 is SGHNT and CDR2 is YYREEE in the germline V gene (reference sequence). This CDR3 is 13 amino acids long.

The chain is built from TRBV7-6 and TRBJ1-1; no reliable D call. CDR1 and CDR2 (germline): SGHVS, FNYEAQ. V lost 5 bases and J lost 1, with 23 bases in between. This CDR3 has 18 residues. The CDR3: CASSPSVRAGWTNTEAFF. The CDR3 region has the DNA TGTGCCAGCAGCCCAAGCGTGCGGGCGGGGTGGACGAACACTGAAGCTTTCTTT.

The chain employs TRBV9 and TRBJ1-2, with D maybe TRBD1 (6 bases). The CDR3 length is 16 residues. Trimming pared 4 bases from V and 7 bases from J, leaving 23 bases between. Germline V gene lookup returns CDR1 SGDLS and CDR2 YYNGEE. CDR3 coding DNA: TGTGCCAGCAGCCAGGGGCGGGGGCCCCTACGCTCTGGCTACACCTTC. Its protein is CASSQGRGPLRSGYTF.

The J gene is TRBJ1-1, the V gene TRBV5-1; a weak D match, TRBD1 (5 bases). CDR3 size: 15 residues. Trimming took 2 bases from V and 4 from J, leaving 15 bases between them. Germline V gene sequence: CDR1 SGHRS, CDR2 YFSETQ. The CDR3 region is CASSFKTVGGTEAFF. The CDR3 DNA sequence: TGCGCCAGCAGCTTTAAGACAGTCGGGGGCACTGAAGCTTTCTTT.

The chain links TRBV2 to TRBJ2-5, with 8 positions matching TRBD1. Trimming at V came to 7 bases and at J to 2 bases, leaving 3 bases not matched to a gene. Germline assignment: CDR1 SNHLY and CDR2 FYNNEI. This CDR3 spans 13 amino acids. The CDR3 sequence: CASTRTGQETQYF. As DNA, the CDR3 is TGTGCCAGCACCCGGACAGGGCAAGAGACCCAGTACTTC.

The chain recombines TRBV19 with TRBJ1-4, with unresolved D. Trimming shortened V by 4 bases and J by 1 base, and 10 bases separated the two germline ends. Germline lookup yields CDR1 LNHDA and CDR2 SQIVND (reference sequence). The CDR3 length is 15 residues. The CDR3 DNA reads TGTGCCAGTAGTAATTACCGGGGAACTAATGAAAAACTGTTTTTT. It is translated as CASSNYRGTNEKLFF.

The V gene is TRBV6-1, the J gene TRBJ2-5; D is undetermined. Germline V gives CDR1 MNHNS, CDR2 SASEGT. V was shortened by 7 bases and J by 1 base, with 13 bases between the two germline ends. The CDR3 runs to 14 residues. CDR3 loop: CASTFTGFQETQYF. CDR3 in DNA: TGTGCCAGCACCTTCACCGGGTTCCAAGAGACCCAGTACTTC.

The chain carries TRBV14 and TRBJ2-1; 7 bases are shared with TRBD2. There are 15 residues in the CDR3. Trimming at V came to 3 bases and at J to 3 bases, leaving 5 bases not matched to a gene. The V gene's germline CDR1 is SGHDN and CDR2 FVKESK. CDR3 nucleotide sequence: TGTGCCAGCAGCCACCGCGGGGGATTCTACAATGAGCAGTTCTTC. This translates into CASSHRGGFYNEQFF.

This rearrangement joins TRBV27 to TRBJ2-2, with 8 bases identical to TRBD2. Trimming cost V 5 bases and J 6 bases; bases outside gene matches: 11. Germline lookup yields CDR1 MNHEY and CDR2 SMNVEV (reference sequence). The CDR3 contains 16 residues. As DNA, the CDR3 is TGTGCCAGCAGTACCCCGCTAGCGGGTGTGCCCGGGGAGCTGTTTTTT. It encodes CASSTPLAGVPGELFF.

The chain links TRBV19 to TRBJ2-5; D is possibly TRBD2 (6 bases). Germline V gene sequence: CDR1 LNHDA, CDR2 SQIVND (reference sequence). CDR3 size: 15 residues. V was pared by 4 bases and J by 5 bases, with 17 bases between. The CDR3 loop is CASSRGTLVYETQYF. As DNA, the CDR3 is TGTGCCAGTAGTAGGGGGACTCTCGTTTACGAGACCCAGTACTTC.

The J gene is TRBJ2-1, the V gene TRBV7-6; 11 bases match TRBD2. Germline CDR1 and CDR2: SGHVS and FNYEAQ. V lost 2 bases, J lost 3 bases, and 3 bases stayed unmatched. This CDR3 comprises 16 residues. The CDR3 DNA reads as TGTGCCAGCAGCTTAATCGGACTAGCGGGCTACAATGAGCAGTTCTTC. This sequence encodes CASSLIGLAGYNEQFF.

J is TRBJ1-1 and V is TRBV30, with D possibly matching TRBD1 (5 bases). Trimming took 2 bases from V and 6 from J, leaving 13 bases between them. Germline CDR1 and CDR2: GTSNPN and SVGIG (reference sequence). The CDR3 consists of 13 residues. The CDR3 coding sequence is TGTGCCTGGAGTAGGGGTGGAGGGCCTGAAGCTTTCTTT. This translates into CAWSRGGGPEAFF.

The J gene is TRBJ2-3, the V gene TRBV5-4; TRBD2 might be the D (6 bases). Deletions cut 0 bases from V and 0 bases from J, with 8 bases between. The CDR3 is 15 amino acids. Germline V CDR1 and CDR2: SGHNT, YYREEE (reference sequence). This CDR3 reads CASSLALASTDTQYF. Written as DNA, the CDR3 is TGTGCCAGCAGCTTGGCCCTAGCGAGCACAGATACGCAGTATTTT.

This rearrangement joins TRBV2 to TRBJ2-3; D remains unclear. Looked up from germline, CDR1 is SNHLY and CDR2 is FYNNEI. Trimming stripped 5 bases from V and 6 bases from J, with 9 bases between. The CDR3 totals 12 residues. CDR3 nucleotides: TGTGCCAGCAGTTGGGTGAGGGATACGCAGTATTTT. It specifies CASSWVRDTQYF.

The chain is built from TRBV5-1 and TRBJ1-5; D not resolved. Per the germline V gene, CDR1 is SGHRS and CDR2 is YFSETQ. The CDR3 has 15 amino acids. The ends were cut back, 5 bases at V and 4 bases at J, with 16 bases in the middle. In DNA, the CDR3 is TGCGCCAGCAGTGGAGGGTTCGATGGGAATCAGCCCCAGCATTTT. Protein product: CASSGGFDGNQPQHF.

The CDR3: CASSFPGTGHHEQYF. The CDR3 nucleotides are TGTGCCAGCAGCTTCCCCGGGACAGGGCACCACGAGCAGTACTTC. The chain couples TRBV5-6 to TRBJ2-5, with 9 bases aligning to TRBD1. The last part of the DNA fits TRBJ2-7 better; the J call may be wrong. This CDR3 has 15 residues. In germline, CDR1 is SGHDT, CDR2 YYEEEE.

CDR3 loop: CASSAPGSGANVLTF. Here the CDR3 DNA reads TGTGCCAGCAGCGCCCCCGGCTCTGGGGCCAACGTCCTGACTTTC. The V call is TRBV9, the J call TRBJ2-6, with D unclear. Per the germline V gene, CDR1 is SGDLS and CDR2 is YYNGEE. The CDR3 is made up of 15 amino acids. Trimming shortened V by 3 bases and J by 0 bases, and 7 bases separated the two germline ends. Supplemented by reference TRBV9 and TRBJ2-6, the full variable domain reads DSGVTQTPKHLITATGQRVTLRCSPRSGDLSVYWYQQSLDQGLQFLIQYYNGEERAKGNILERFSAQQFPDLHSELNLSSLELGDSALYFCASSAPGSGANVLTFGAGSRLTVL.

The gene calls are TRBV9 and TRBJ2-5; unclear D gene. The length of the CDR3 is 13 residues. The V end lost 3 bases, the J end lost 3 bases, and 9 bases lay between the germline ends. The germline V gene encodes CDR1 SGDLS and CDR2 YYNGEE. The CDR3 protein is CASSAYREETQYF. Here the CDR3 DNA reads TGTGCCAGCAGCGCGTACCGGGAAGAGACCCAGTACTTC.

The chain combines TRBV13 with TRBJ1-6; no reliable D call. Germline V gene lookup returns CDR1 PRHDT and CDR2 FYEKMQ (reference sequence). V was pared by 5 bases and J by 12 bases, with 11 bases between. This CDR3 is built from 12 residues. The chain's CDR3 is CASSPKSGPLHF. The CDR3 DNA reads as TGTGCCAGCAGCCCGAAATCGGGACCCCTCCACTTT.

The chain uses TRBV28 and TRBJ2-1; 7 positions match TRBD1. Germline values: CDR1 MDHEN, CDR2 SYDVKM. Unmatched junction bases numbered 9, after V lost 6 bases and J lost 4 bases. The CDR3 is made up of 15 amino acids. The CDR3 here is CASRLLGGSYNEQFF. Written as DNA, the CDR3 is TGTGCCAGCAGGCTACTAGGGGGCTCTTACAATGAGCAGTTCTTC. Variable domain in full (rest from reference TRBV28 and TRBJ2-1): DVKVTQSSRYLVKRTGEKVFLECVQDMDHENMFWYRQDPGLGLRLIYFSYDVKMKEKGDIPEGYSVSREKKERFSLILESASTNQTSMYLCASRLLGGSYNEQFFGPGTRLTVL.

V is TRBV7-3 and J is TRBJ2-1, with a tentative D call TRBD2 (6 bases). CDR1 is SGHTA, CDR2 FQGTGA, per germline. This CDR3 region has 15 residues. Trimming left V 3 bases short and J 5 bases short, with 14 bases between. CDR3 region: CASSFGSGDNNEQFF. For the CDR3, the DNA is TGTGCCAGCAGCTTCGGTAGCGGAGACAACAATGAGCAGTTCTTC.

The chain has TRBV28 and TRBJ2-3, with D hard to call. CDR1 and CDR2 (germline): MDHEN, SYDVKM. The CDR3 has 18 residues. Trimming took off 1 base at V and 7 bases at J, with 24 bases between the two ends. CDR3 DNA: TGTGCCAGCAGTTTATACGAGGTGATGAGGAACGCGTCGCATACGCAGTATTTT. Residues: CASSLYEVMRNASHTQYF.

The rearrangement joins TRBV7-7 to TRBJ2-3, with 7 nucleotides matching TRBD1. CDR1 SSHAT and CDR2 FNYEAQ come from the germline V gene (reference sequence). The V gene end was trimmed by 2 bases and the J gene end by 5 bases; junction bases not matched to a gene: 13. CDR3 length: 17 amino acids. This CDR3 reads CASSLFWIEGAGDTQYF. The DNA for the CDR3 is TGTGCCAGCAGCTTATTTTGGATCGAGGGGGCGGGAGATACGCAGTATTTT.

The chain has TRBV28 and TRBJ1-4; 9 nucleotides line up with TRBD1. The germline gives CDR1 MDHEN, CDR2 SYDVKM. The CDR3 sequence is 13 residues long. The junction had 3 bases not matched to a gene; V was cut back by 8 bases and J by 5 bases. This CDR3 reads CASGTGRNEKLFF. The CDR3 region has the DNA TGTGCCAGCGGGACAGGGCGGAATGAAAAACTGTTTTTT.

The V call is TRBV18, the J call TRBJ1-4; TRBD1 agrees at 7 bases. The J segment lost 8 bases and the V segment lost 2 bases, leaving 11 bases of the junction unmatched. CDR1 is KGHSH and CDR2 is LQKENI in the germline V gene. The CDR3 spans 16 residues. The CDR3 loop reads CASSPEGGRVDEKLFF. For the CDR3, the DNA is TGTGCCAGCTCACCAGAAGGGGGCAGGGTGGACGAAAAACTGTTTTTT.

The rearrangement links TRBV7-6 to TRBJ1-1; tentatively, D is TRBD1 (6 bases). CDR1 is SGHVS and CDR2 is FNYEAQ in the germline V gene. Trimming pared 0 bases from V and 1 base from J, leaving 12 bases between. This CDR3 is 16 amino acids long. In DNA form, the CDR3 reads TGTGCCAGCAGCTTAGCAAGGGGGGGGAGGAACACTGAAGCTTTCTTT. Translated, it gives CASSLARGGRNTEAFF.

The rearrangement joins TRBV7-4 to TRBJ2-2, with unresolved D. Trimming shortened V by 0 bases and J by 0 bases, and 14 bases separated the two germline ends. In germline, CDR1 is SGHVT, CDR2 SQSDAQ. The CDR3 runs to 18 residues. CDR3 sequence: CASSLAFGGFTNTGELFF. CDR3 nucleotides: TGTGCCAGCAGCTTAGCATTCGGCGGCTTCACGAACACCGGGGAGCTGTTTTTT.

The chain uses TRBV28 and TRBJ2-7; 8 bases are a match to TRBD2. V shed 5 bases, J shed 0 bases, and the junction held 9 bases outside the gene matches. Germline V gives CDR1 MDHEN, CDR2 SYDVKM. The CDR3 runs to 16 residues. In nucleotides, the CDR3 is TGTGCCAGCAGTCGCATCACTAGCGGTAGCTCCTACGAGCAGTACTTC. Amino acids: CASSRITSGSSYEQYF.

Written as DNA, the CDR3 is TGTGCCAGCAGCGACGGGACAGGGCATGGCTACACCTTC. This translates into CASSDGTGHGYTF. This chain links TRBV9 with TRBJ1-2; TRBD1 matches 9 bases. This CDR3 contains 13 residues. Germline loops: CDR1 SGDLS, CDR2 YYNGEE. The ends lost 3 bases at V and 6 bases at J; junction bases unmatched: 3.

The chain couples TRBV7-8 to TRBJ1-2; D uncertain. The CDR3 has 16 amino acids. The germline V and J ends were trimmed by 1 base and 2 bases, with 14 bases remaining between them. Looked up from germline, CDR1 is SGHVS and CDR2 is FQNEAQ. The CDR3, as DNA: TGTGCCAGCAGCTTAGGATGGGCGCAGGCCAACTATGGCTACACCTTC. Its protein product is CASSLGWAQANYGYTF. The full variable domain, its missing parts supplied by reference TRBV7-8 and TRBJ1-2, is GAGVSQSPRYKVAKRGQDVALRCDPISGHVSLFWYQQALGQGPEFLTYFQNEAQLDKSGLPSDRFFAERPEGSVSTLKIQRTQQEDSAVYLCASSLGWAQANYGYTFGSGTRLTVV.

The J gene is TRBJ2-1, the V gene TRBV11-3; D unclear. The V end lost 3 bases, the J end lost 5 bases, and 5 bases lay between the germline ends. The CDR3 is 12 residues long. Germline-derived CDR1 and CDR2 are SGHNT and YENEEA. The CDR3, as DNA: TGTGCCAGCAGCTTGCACAACAATGAGCAGTTCTTC. As protein: CASSLHNNEQFF.

This sequence joins TRBV28 and TRBJ1-4; 7 bases are a match to TRBD1. CDR3 length: 15 residues. V dropped 5 bases and J dropped 7; count of bases not matched to a gene: 10. The germline CDR1 and CDR2 sequences are MDHEN and SYDVKM. CDR3 coding DNA: TGTGCCAGCAGTAGCCCCAGGGGGTTGAGTGAAAAACTGTTTTTT. Its protein product is CASSSPRGLSEKLFF.